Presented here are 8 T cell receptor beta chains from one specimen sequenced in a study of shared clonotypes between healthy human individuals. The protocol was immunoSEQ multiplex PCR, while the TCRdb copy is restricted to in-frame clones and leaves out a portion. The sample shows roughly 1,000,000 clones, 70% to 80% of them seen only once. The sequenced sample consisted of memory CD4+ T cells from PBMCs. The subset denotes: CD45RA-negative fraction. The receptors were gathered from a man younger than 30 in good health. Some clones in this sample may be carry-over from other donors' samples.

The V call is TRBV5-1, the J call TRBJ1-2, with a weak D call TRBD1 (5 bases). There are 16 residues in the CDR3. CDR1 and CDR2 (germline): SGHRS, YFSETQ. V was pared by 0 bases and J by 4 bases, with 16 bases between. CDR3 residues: CASSLGVTALSYGYTF. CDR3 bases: TGCGCCAGCAGCTTGGGGGTGACAGCCTTATCCTATGGCTACACCTTC.

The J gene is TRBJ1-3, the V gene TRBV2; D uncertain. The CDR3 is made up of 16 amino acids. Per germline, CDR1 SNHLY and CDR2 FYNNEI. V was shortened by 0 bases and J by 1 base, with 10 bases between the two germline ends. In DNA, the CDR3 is TGTGCCAGCAGTGAAGCGACGGAGGGTTCTGGAAACACCATATATTTT. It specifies CASSEATEGSGNTIYF. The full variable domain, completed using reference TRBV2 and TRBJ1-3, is EPEVTQTPSHQVTQMGQEVILRCVPISNHLYFYWYRQILGQKVEFLVSFYNNEISEKSEIFDDQFSVERPDGSNFTLKIRSTKLEDSAMYFCASSEATEGSGNTIYFGEGSWLTVV.

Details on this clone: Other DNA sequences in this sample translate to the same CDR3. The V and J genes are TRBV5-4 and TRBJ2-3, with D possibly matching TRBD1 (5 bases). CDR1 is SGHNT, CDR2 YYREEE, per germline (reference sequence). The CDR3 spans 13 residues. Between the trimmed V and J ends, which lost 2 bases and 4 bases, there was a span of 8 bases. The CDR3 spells CASSFEGADTQYF. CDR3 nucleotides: TGTGCCAGCAGCTTTGAAGGGGCAGATACGCAGTATTTT.

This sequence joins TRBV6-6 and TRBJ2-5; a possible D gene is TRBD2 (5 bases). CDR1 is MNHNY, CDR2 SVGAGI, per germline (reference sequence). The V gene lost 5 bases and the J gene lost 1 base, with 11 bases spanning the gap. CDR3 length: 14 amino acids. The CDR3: CASSRTGFQETQYF. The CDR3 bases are TGTGCCAGCAGTCGGACTGGATTCCAAGAGACCCAGTACTTC.

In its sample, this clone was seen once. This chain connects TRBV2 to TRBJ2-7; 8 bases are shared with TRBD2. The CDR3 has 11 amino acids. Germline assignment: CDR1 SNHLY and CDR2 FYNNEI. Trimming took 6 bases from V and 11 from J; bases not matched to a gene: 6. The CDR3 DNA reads TGTGCCAGCAGCGGCGGGGGGAGGAAGTACTTC. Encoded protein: CASSGGGRKYF.

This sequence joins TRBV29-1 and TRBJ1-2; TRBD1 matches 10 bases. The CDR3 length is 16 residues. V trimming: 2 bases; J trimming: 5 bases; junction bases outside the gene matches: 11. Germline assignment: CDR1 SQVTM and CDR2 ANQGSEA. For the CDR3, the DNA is TGCAGCGTTGAACTTTTCGGACAGGGGGAGGCTTATGGCTACACCTTC. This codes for CSVELFGQGEAYGYTF.

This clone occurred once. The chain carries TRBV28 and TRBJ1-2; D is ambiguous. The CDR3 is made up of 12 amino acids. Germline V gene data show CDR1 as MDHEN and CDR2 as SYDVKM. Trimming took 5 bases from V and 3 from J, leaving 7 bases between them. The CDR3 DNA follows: TGTGCCAGCAGTGAATTGGACTATGGCTACACCTTC. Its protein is CASSELDYGYTF.

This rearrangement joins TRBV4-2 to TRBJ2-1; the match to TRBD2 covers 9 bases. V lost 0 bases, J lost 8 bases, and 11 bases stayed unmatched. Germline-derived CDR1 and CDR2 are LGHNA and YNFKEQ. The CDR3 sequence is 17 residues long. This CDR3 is CASSQERGREGGHEQFF. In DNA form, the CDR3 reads TGTGCCAGCAGCCAAGAAAGGGGGCGGGAGGGCGGCCATGAGCAGTTCTTC.